This T cell receptor (beta chain) stems from a study of T-cell memory formation after mild COVID-19. Points from the study as a whole: For contracting clones, CD4+ ones sat mainly in CM and EM, CD8+ in EMRA. A balance of CD4 and CD8 characterized clones contracting day 15 to 85, whereas later expanders leaned CD4+. Memory cells collected pre-infection included some clones that later responded, suggesting cross-reactive memory joined.

CDR1 is KGHDR and CDR2 is SFDVKD in the germline V gene. V lost 5 bases and J lost 8, with 8 bases in between. The length of the CDR3 is 12 residues. Remarks on this clonotype: The antigen is not known.

The authors produced TCR alpha and TCR beta cDNA libraries with sample barcodes and UMIs by 5'RACE using constant-segment primers. TCRdb itself ran the 5' RACE reads through MiXCR, one entry per CDR3 protein. The table shows around 110,000 distinct CDR3 sequences, with 9.5% to 15% occurring only once. The rearrangement links TRBV24-1 to TRBJ2-2; TRBD2 might be the D (5 bases). The receptor was derived from an adult woman who had mild COVID-19 (a few samples of this study predate the infection). Cell type and time point are not known. Sequencing was done on a sample of PBMCs or a T cell subset sorted from them (not recorded which). The CDR3 DNA follows: TGTGCCACCAGTGCTTCGGGGGGGGAGCTGTTTTTT. This translates into CATSASGGELFF.